This T cell receptor beta chain was documented in a study of long-term antiretroviral therapy in people with HIV. Across the study: Specimens dating back about a decade before the 2015 immediate-ART recommendation are the oldest included.

The CDR3 is 19 residues long. Germline CDR1 SGHTA, CDR2 FQGTGA. The V end was cut by 2 bases, the J end by 0 bases, with 19 bases between. Inclusion required at least two post-ART and at least one pre-ART PBMC samples. There were no participants with HIV treated outside the United States. With survey level as its setting, the immunoSEQ assay was v3.0. Sequencing used immunoSEQ multiplex PCR; TCRdb keeps in-frame clones, though not all of them. The sample includes 45,000 to 50,000 clones, about 86% seen only once; the top ten take 2.5% to 3.5%. This specimen was unsorted PBMCs, taken 0.8 years after starting antiretroviral therapy. V and J are TRBV7-3 and TRBJ1-4; TRBD1 might be the D (6 bases). The receptor's source is a young woman with HIV. The CDR3 here is CASSLALSGGMATNEKLFF. For the CDR3, the DNA is TGTGCCAGCAGCTTAGCTCTGTCTGGGGGCATGGCAACTAATGAAAAACTGTTTTTT.